The 27 T cell receptor beta chains below come from one sample, sequenced in a study of blood T cell repertoires in COVID-19. Repertoires were generated with immunoSEQ multiplex PCR, while TCRdb's copy carries only in-frame clones and drops some. The data hold about 180,000 clones, with 80% to 90% observed a single time. Sequencing was carried out using peripheral blood. Every receptor here comes from a woman of 80 years or more with COVID-19, enrolled during active disease.

CDR3 loop: CASSPREATKGKLFF. For the CDR3, the DNA is TGTGCCAGCAGTCCAAGGGAGGCAACTAAGGGAAAACTGTTTTTT. The chain carries TRBV27 and TRBJ1-4; no reliable D call. Trimming stripped 5 bases from V and 10 bases from J, with 20 bases between. CDR1 and CDR2 from the germline V gene are MNHEY and SMNVEV (reference sequence). The CDR3 consists of 15 residues.

In this sample, this clone turned up once. The chain uses TRBV6-2 or TRBV6-3 and TRBJ2-7; no clear D gene. CDR1 is MNHEY, CDR2 SVGEGT, per germline. The CDR3 runs to 13 residues. Deletions cut 3 bases from V and 7 bases from J, with 13 bases between. In nucleotides, the CDR3 is TGTGCCAGCAGTTATGACATATTTGAGGAGCAGTACTTC. Translated: CASSYDIFEEQYF.

This chain links TRBV5-4 with TRBJ2-2, with TRBD1 identical over 9 bases. The V segment lost 2 bases and the J segment 5 bases; nucleotides outside the gene matches: 7. The CDR3 is made up of 16 amino acids. In germline, CDR1 is SGHNT, CDR2 YYREEE (reference sequence). The CDR3 loop is CASSLGQGSVTGELFF. Written as DNA, the CDR3 is TGTGCCAGCAGCTTAGGACAGGGGAGCGTAACCGGGGAGCTGTTTTTT.

The chain combines TRBV19 with TRBJ2-5; D not resolved. Trimming pared 4 bases from V and 0 bases from J, leaving 15 bases between. The length of the CDR3 is 16 residues. Germline CDR1 and CDR2: LNHDA and SQIVND (reference sequence). The DNA of the CDR3 is TGTGCCAGTAGTACCGGCTGGGTGGGCTACCAAGAGACCCAGTACTTC. The encoded protein is CASSTGWVGYQETQYF.

This chain links TRBV21-1 with TRBJ2-1; TRBD2 was called by the table and not checked on the DNA. TRBV21-1 is deemed a pseudogene. CDR3 length: 17 residues. CDR3 in amino acids: CASSRNHETSDYNEQFF. CDR3 in DNA: TGTGCCAGCAGCAGGAACCACGAGACTAGCGACTACAATGAGCAGTTCTTC.

The chain links TRBV15 to TRBJ2-3, with unresolved D. The germline CDR1 and CDR2 sequences are LNHNV and YYDKDF (reference sequence). This CDR3 spans 13 amino acids. Trimming removed 3 bases at V and 2 bases at J, with 6 bases between. The CDR3 spells CATSSDNTDTQYF. The DNA for the CDR3 is TGTGCCACCAGCAGTGACAACACAGATACGCAGTATTTT.

This chain links TRBV3-1 (or the pseudogene TRBV3-2) with TRBJ1-1, with 7 bases that match TRBD1. CDR1 LGHDT and CDR2 YNNKEL come from the germline V gene (reference sequence). V was pared by 4 bases and J by 3 bases, with 8 bases of the junction left unmatched. The CDR3 sequence is 15 residues long. The CDR3 coding sequence is TGTGCCAGCAGCCGAAACACAGGGGTCTACACTGAAGCTTTCTTT. Its translation: CASSRNTGVYTEAFF.

V gene TRBV20-1 combines with J gene TRBJ2-1; 8 bases fit TRBD2. CDR1 is DFQATT, CDR2 SNEGSKA, per germline (reference sequence). The CDR3 runs 15 residues. V shed 3 bases and J 4 bases; nucleotides not matched to a gene: 8. In nucleotides, the CDR3 is TGCAGTGCTAGTCCCCCGGGAGGGAAATACAATGAGCAGTTCTTC. Protein sequence: CSASPPGGKYNEQFF.

This chain joins TRBV5-5 and TRBJ1-2; D is possibly TRBD1 (6 bases). There are 12 residues in the CDR3. V gave up 4 bases and J gave up 5 bases, with 9 bases separating them. The germline gives CDR1 SGHKS, CDR2 YYEKEE (reference sequence). Here the CDR3 DNA reads TGTGCCAGCAGCCTAACAGGGTATGGCTACACCTTC. Translation: CASSLTGYGYTF.

This clone has ten or more counts. The chain joins TRBV7-8 to TRBJ1-2; D gene uncertain. Trimming left V 5 bases short and J 8 bases short, with 15 bases between. The germline V gene encodes CDR1 SGHVS and CDR2 FQNEAQ. CDR3 length: 13 amino acids. The CDR3 region is CASSLEVGEGYTF. The CDR3 DNA is TGTGCCAGCAGCCTAGAGGTCGGGGAAGGCTACACCTTC.

V and J are TRBV7-9 and TRBJ2-7, with D possibly matching TRBD1 (6 bases). V dropped 5 bases and J dropped 2 bases, with 13 bases sitting between them. The CDR3 loop spans 14 amino acids. CDR1 and CDR2 (germline): SEHNR, FQNEAQ (reference sequence). The CDR3 sequence: CASSQTSGAYEQYF. The CDR3 DNA reads TGTGCCAGCAGCCAAACCTCAGGGGCCTACGAGCAGTACTTC.

J is TRBJ2-7 and V is TRBV11-2; 10 bases align to TRBD2. The CDR3 sequence is 14 residues long. J was trimmed by 4 bases and V by 5 bases; bases with no gene match: 5. The V gene's germline CDR1 is SGHAT and CDR2 FQNNGV. The DNA of the CDR3 is TGTGCCAGCAGCCGGACTAGCGGACTTTACGAGCAGTACTTC. Translating gives CASSRTSGLYEQYF.

V and J are TRBV11-2 and TRBJ1-3, with 7 bases matching TRBD1. This CDR3 spans 15 amino acids. V lost 0 bases, J lost 3 bases, and 2 bases stayed unmatched. Germline values: CDR1 SGHAT, CDR2 FQNNGV. The CDR3 DNA sequence: TGTGCCAGCAGCTTAGATCAGGGGGATGGAAACACCATATATTTT. This gives the protein CASSLDQGDGNTIYF. The complete variable domain, with remaining parts taken from reference TRBV11-2 and TRBJ1-3, reads EAGVAQSPRYKIIEKRQSVAFWCNPISGHATLYWYQQILGQGPKLLIQFQNNGVVDDSQLPKDRFSAERLKGVDSTLKIQPAKLEDSAVYLCASSLDQGDGNTIYFGEGSWLTVV.

The V and J genes are TRBV5-1 and TRBJ2-1; 7 bases are a match to TRBD2. The ends lost 4 bases at V and 9 bases at J; junction bases unmatched: 16. CDR1 SGHRS and CDR2 YFSETQ come from the germline V gene. CDR3 length: 16 residues. The CDR3 nucleotides read TGCGCCAGCAGCCTACTGAACCGGGACTACTTCACTGAGCAGTTCTTC. It yields the protein CASSLLNRDYFTEQFF.

The rearrangement links TRBV7-9 to TRBJ2-7; TRBD1 is a possible D gene (5 bases). The V gene's germline CDR1 is SEHNR and CDR2 FQNEAQ (reference sequence). Trimming removed 4 bases at V and 5 bases at J, with 18 bases between. The CDR3 length is 15 residues. The CDR3 is CASSSTGRGSHEQYF. CDR3 nucleotides: TGTGCCAGCAGCTCGACGGGTAGGGGATCTCACGAGCAGTACTTC.

This chain joins TRBV28 and TRBJ1-6; D is unresolved. This CDR3 has 16 amino acids. Looked up from germline, CDR1 is MDHEN and CDR2 is SYDVKM. Trimming took 6 bases from V and 0 from J, leaving 12 bases between them. CDR3 region: CASSRASSSYNSPLHF. As DNA, the CDR3 is TGTGCCAGCAGCCGAGCCTCAAGCTCCTATAATTCACCCCTCCACTTT.

The chain couples TRBV28 to TRBJ1-2; the match to TRBD1 covers 7 bases. With V trimmed by 2 bases and J by 7 bases, 10 bases remained unmatched. Per germline, CDR1 MDHEN and CDR2 SYDVKM. The length of the CDR3 is 15 residues. CDR3 nucleotides: TGTGCCAGCAGTTTAGGGAGGACAGGAATGGGTGGCTACACCTTC. As protein: CASSLGRTGMGGYTF.

This chain connects TRBV5-1 to TRBJ2-3; D not certain. Trimming took 1 base from V and 0 from J, leaving 9 bases between them. Germline V gene data show CDR1 as SGHRS and CDR2 as YFSETQ. The CDR3 has 15 residues. The CDR3 here is CASSLYGSSTDTQYF. The CDR3 DNA sequence: TGCGCCAGCAGCTTGTACGGTTCTAGCACAGATACGCAGTATTTT. The whole variable domain, filled in from reference TRBV5-1 and TRBJ2-3, reads KAGVTQTPRYLIKTRGQQVTLSCSPISGHRSVSWYQQTPGQGLQFLFEYFSETQRNKGNFPGRFSGRQFSNSRSEMNVSTLELGDSALYLCASSLYGSSTDTQYFGPGTRLTVL.

The chain employs TRBV7-9 and TRBJ1-6, with 8 bases aligning to TRBD1. After removal of 5 bases from V and 14 bases from J, the junction contained 17 bases not matched to a gene. The CDR3 contains 16 residues. Germline CDR1 reads SEHNR; CDR2 reads FQNEAQ (reference sequence). The CDR3 DNA reads TGTGCCAGCAGCCCCGGGGGGACAGGTCCCTTTGCATCCCTCCACTTT. Translation: CASSPGGTGPFASLHF. Looking up the rest from reference TRBV7-9 and TRBJ1-6 gives the full variable domain: DTGVSQNPRHKITKRGQNVTFRCDPISEHNRLYWYRQTLGQGPEFLTYFQNEAQLEKSRLLSDRFSAERPKGSFSTLEIQRTEQGDSAMYLCASSPGGTGPFASLHFGNGTRLTVT.

The chain uses TRBV3-1 (or the pseudogene TRBV3-2) and TRBJ2-2, with a weak D call TRBD1 (6 bases). Germline CDR1 LGHDT, CDR2 YNNKEL (reference sequence). Trimming removed 4 bases at V and 5 bases at J, with 14 bases between. CDR3 length: 15 amino acids. The CDR3 sequence is CASSRAGDGTGELFF. The DNA of the CDR3 is TGTGCCAGCAGCCGAGCAGGGGATGGGACCGGGGAGCTGTTTTTT.

The DNA for the CDR3 is TGTGCCAGCAGTCTCGGAGGGATTGGCAATCAGCCCCAGCATTTT. Residues: CASSLGGIGNQPQHF. The chain carries TRBV6-6 and TRBJ1-5; D is undetermined. The germline gives CDR1 MNHNY, CDR2 SVGAGI (reference sequence). This CDR3 has 15 amino acids. V lost 5 bases and J 2 bases, leaving 13 bases between the germline ends.

This clone was recorded a few times. The rearrangement joins TRBV27 to TRBJ2-6, with 7 bases aligning to TRBD1. The CDR3 is 15 residues long. The germline CDR1 and CDR2 sequences are MNHEY and SMNVEV (reference sequence). V shed 3 bases and J 2 bases; nucleotides not matched to a gene: 1. The CDR3: CASSFQGAGANVLTF. The CDR3 nucleotides are TGTGCCAGCAGTTTTCAGGGGGCTGGGGCCAACGTCCTGACTTTC.

This clone was found once. V and J are TRBV2 and TRBJ1-2, with 7 bases aligning to TRBD1. The V and J ends lost 5 bases and 8 bases, in that order; junction bases with no gene match: 8. Germline-derived CDR1 and CDR2 are SNHLY and FYNNEI. The CDR3 length is 13 residues. DNA of the CDR3: TGTGCCAGCAGTCTCGACAGGGATGGCGGCTACACCTTC. It is translated as CASSLDRDGGYTF. The complete variable domain, with remaining parts taken from reference TRBV2 and TRBJ1-2, reads EPEVTQTPSHQVTQMGQEVILRCVPISNHLYFYWYRQILGQKVEFLVSFYNNEISEKSEIFDDQFSVERPDGSNFTLKIRSTKLEDSAMYFCASSLDRDGGYTFGSGTRLTVV.

The chain combines TRBV4-2 with TRBJ2-2; 12 positions agree with TRBD1. Germline V CDR1 and CDR2: LGHNA, YNFKEQ. The CDR3 runs 19 residues. After removal of 3 bases from V and 6 bases from J, the junction contained 14 bases not matched to a gene. CDR3 sequence (DNA): TGTGCCAGCAGCCAGATAGCCGGGACAGGGGGCTCTGGCGCCGGGGAGCTGTTTTTT. It specifies CASSQIAGTGGSGAGELFF.

The chain combines TRBV12-2 with TRBJ2-3; TRBD2, the D gene given by the table, was not confirmed from the DNA. TRBV12-2 is a known pseudogene. The CDR3 has 20 residues. CDR3 DNA: TGTGCAAGTCGCTTAGCAGCGTACAGACCTAGCGGGAGGGCCGAAGATACGCAGTATTTT. It is translated as CASRLAAYRPSGRAEDTQYF.

This clone was detected a few times. This chain connects TRBV27 to TRBJ2-2; D gene ambiguous. Germline V gene sequence: CDR1 MNHEY, CDR2 SMNVEV (reference sequence). CDR3 length: 15 residues. The germline V and J ends were trimmed by 6 bases and 0 bases, with 11 bases remaining between them. The chain's CDR3 is CASRPTGSNTGELFF. The CDR3 DNA reads TGTGCCAGCAGGCCAACGGGTTCGAACACCGGGGAGCTGTTTTTT.

The sample holds one count of this clone. The chain joins TRBV7-9 to TRBJ2-1; TRBD1 matches at 11 bases. Germline CDR1 is SEHNR and CDR2 is FQNEAQ (reference sequence). This CDR3 is built from 13 residues. Trimming removed 8 bases from V and 5 bases from J; junction bases left unmatched: 2. Here the CDR3 DNA reads TGTGCCAGCGGACAGGGGGCCCACAATGAGCAGTTCTTC. Translation gives CASGQGAHNEQFF.